The rows below give T cell receptor beta chains drawn from one sample of a study of tumor T cells in aggressive B-cell lymphoma. Here immunoSEQ multiplex PCR was the method, and the copy in TCRdb shows in-frame clones only, minus some. The sample lists thousands of clones, about 94% occurring once. What was sequenced was tumor tissue. These receptors were taken from an adult with diffuse large B cell lymphoma. Both conserved end residues are part of each CDR3. The D gene is left open where the match is weak. For some rows the clone size is stated as once, few or many, or as a class when expanded; others skip it.

NA,TRBV11-2,TRBJ2-5,NA,TGTGCCAGCAGCTTGGGCCCAGGATCCCGGGAGACCCAGTACTTC,CASSLGPGSRETQYF
NA,TRBV9,TRBJ1-4,few,TGTGCCAGCAGCGTAGCCCCAGGTACTAATGAAAAACTGTTTTTT,CASSVAPGTNEKLFF
NA,TRBV25-1,TRBJ2-3,NA,TGTGCCAGCAGTGAATTTTCCCTCACAGATACGCAGTATTTT,CASSEFSLTDTQYF
TRBD1,TRBV28,TRBJ1-2,NA,TGTGCCAGCAGTCGGGGACAGGGGGCAGCGGGCTACACCTTT,CASSRGQGAAGYTF
NA,TRBV6-5,TRBJ1-3,NA,TGTGCCAGCAGTTACGACGGCGGCGTGGACACCATATATTTT,CASSYDGGVDTIYF
NA,TRBV29-1,TRBJ1-2,NA,TGCAGCGGTGACAGTAACTATGGCTACACCTTC,CSGDSNYGYTF
NA,TRBV21-1,TRBJ1-1,once,TGTGCCAGCAGCCCACAGGGGCGCTTGGCTTTCTTT,CASSPQGRLAFF
TRBD1,TRBV2,TRBJ2-7,NA,TGTGCCAGCATTGGACAGGGGGCGGTTAACGAGCAGTACTTC,CASIGQGAVNEQYF
NA,TRBV15,TRBJ2-7,NA,TGTGCCACCAGCAGAGAGAACAGGGTACACGAGCAGTACTTC,CATSRENRVHEQYF
TRBD1,TRBV5-1,TRBJ1-2,NA,TGCGCCAGCAGCCCCATACAGGGGGCGCAGGGCTACACCTTC,CASSPIQGAQGYTF
TRBD1,TRBV5-1,TRBJ1-2,NA,TGCGCCAGCAGCTTGCACGACAGGGACAACGGCTACACCTTC,CASSLHDRDNGYTF
NA,TRBV29-1,TRBJ1-1,NA,TGCAGCGTGTTGGACAGTGAAGCTTTCTTT,CSVLDSEAFF
TRBD1,TRBV30,TRBJ1-2,NA,TGTGCCTGCCGTCAGGGGGATAGCTACACCTTC,CACRQGDSYTF
TRBD1,TRBV7-2,TRBJ1-1,NA,TGTGCCAGCAGCCCACATGGGACAGGGGCTTCTGAAGCTTTCTTT,CASSPHGTGASEAFF
NA,TRBV5-4,TRBJ2-5,NA,TGTGCCAGCAGCTCGCAGGATGGCGCGGGGACCCAGTACTTC,CASSSQDGAGTQYF
TRBD1,TRBV27,TRBJ1-1,NA,TGTGCCAGCAGTCTGCAGGGGGCTGAAGCTTTCTTT,CASSLQGAEAFF
TRBD1,TRBV7-9,TRBJ2-2,NA,TGTGCCAGCAGTTCCCCCAGGACAGGGGGCACCGGGGAGCTGTTTTTT,CASSSPRTGGTGELFF
NA,TRBV2,TRBJ2-5,NA,TGTGCCAGCAGTGTACTAGACGGAGAGACCCAGTACTTC,CASSVLDGETQYF
TRBD2,TRBV30,TRBJ2-1,NA,TGTGCCTGGAGTGGACAGACTAGCGGGAGAAGTAATGAGCAGTTCTTC,CAWSGQTSGRSNEQFF
NA,TRBV2,TRBJ1-5,NA,TGTGCCAGCAGTGAAGTACAAGGCAATCAGCCCCAGCATTTT,CASSEVQGNQPQHF
TRBD1,TRBV7-8,TRBJ2-5,NA,TGTGCCAGCAGCCTACAGGGGGCGAGGGAGACCCAGTACTTC,CASSLQGARETQYF
TRBD2,TRBV5-6,TRBJ2-3,once,TGTGCCAGCAGCTTGGGAGCGGGAGGGGTAGATACGCAGTATTTT,CASSLGAGGVDTQYF
TRBD2,TRBV12-5,TRBJ2-1,NA,TGTGCTAGTGCCTTACCTAGCGGGGGACGCTACAATGAGCAGTTCTTC,CASALPSGGRYNEQFF
NA,TRBV6-5,TRBJ2-2,once,TGTGCCAGCAGTTACAGGCGGGAGAACACCGGGGAGCTGTTTTTT,CASSYRRENTGELFF
NA,TRBV9,TRBJ2-2,NA,TGTGCCAGCAGCGTAGTTCCCTCGAACACCGGGGAGCTGTTTTTT,CASSVVPSNTGELFF
NA,TRBV7-9,TRBJ1-1,NA,TGTGCCAGCAGCTTAGTTGTGGACAGTCTTGCTTTCTTT,CASSLVVDSLAFF
NA,TRBV7-9,TRBJ2-5,NA,TGTGCCAGCAGCTTCGCAGGAGGTGAGACCCAGTACTTC,CASSFAGGETQYF
NA,TRBV7-6,TRBJ2-7,NA,TGTGCCAGCAGCCAGAAAAGTGGCGAGCAGTACTTC,CASSQKSGEQYF
NA,TRBV5-5,TRBJ2-2,NA,TGTGCCAGCAGCTTGCTTTTCACAAACACCGGGGAGCTGTTTTTT,CASSLLFTNTGELFF
TRBD1,TRBV6-5,TRBJ1-1,NA,TGTGCCAGCAGTTGGACAGGAGATCACACTGAAGCTTTCTTT,CASSWTGDHTEAFF
NA,TRBV14,TRBJ2-1,NA,TGTGCCAGCAGCCAAGACGTCTTGGAGTTGATCCGGTCTGAGCAGTTCTTC,CASSQDVLELIRSEQFF
TRBD1,TRBV5-1,TRBJ2-3,once,TGCGCCAGCAGCGGGCAGGGGGACACAGATACGCAGTATTTT,CASSGQGDTDTQYF
TRBD1,TRBV14,TRBJ1-2,NA,TGTGCCAGCAGCCAAAACAGGGGGCTTGATGGCTACACCTTC,CASSQNRGLDGYTF
TRBD1,TRBV6-6,TRBJ1-2,NA,TGTGCCAGCAGTTTGTGGGCCTCGGGACAGGGATATGGCTACACCTTC,CASSLWASGQGYGYTF
NA,TRBV15,TRBJ2-1,NA,TGTGCCACCAGCAGCGGGTACAATGAGCAGTTCTTC,CATSSGYNEQFF
NA,TRBV5-1,TRBJ1-2,NA,TGCGCCAGCAGCTTACAGGGCGATGGCTACACCTTC,CASSLQGDGYTF
NA,TRBV11-2,TRBJ2-3,once,TGTGCCAGCAGCCCAATGGGGACTAGCACAGATACGCAGTATTTT,CASSPMGTSTDTQYF
NA,TRBV30,TRBJ1-2,NA,TGTGCCTCCCAACAGGGAAAGGAGAGCTATGGCTACACCTTC,CASQQGKESYGYTF
NA,TRBV5-1,TRBJ2-7,once,TGCGCCAGTGCCAGAGGGGGCGGGATATCTACGCAGCAGTACTTC,CASARGGGISTQQYF
TRBD1,TRBV5-1,TRBJ1-5,NA,TGCGCCAGCAGCTTGGCCGGAACAGGGGACCAGCCCCAGCATTTT,CASSLAGTGDQPQHF
NA,TRBV7-9,TRBJ1-4,NA,TGTGCCAGCAGCTTAGTGCCAACTACAGGGCGACTCGGGGAAAAACTGTTTTTT,CASSLVPTTGRLGEKLFF
TRBD1,TRBV6-1,TRBJ1-3,NA,TGTGCCAGCAGTGAATCCCAGGGGGCTAGCTCTGGAAACACCATATATTTT,CASSESQGASSGNTIYF
TRBD2,TRBV13,TRBJ2-1,NA,TGTGCCAGCAGCTTGAGTAGCGGGAGAGGTTACAATGAGCAGTTCTTC,CASSLSSGRGYNEQFF
NA,TRBV15,TRBJ2-7,NA,TGTGCCACCAGCAGAGCTAGCGACGGGTACGAGCAGTACTTC,CATSRASDGYEQYF
TRBD2,TRBV2,TRBJ2-3,NA,TGTGCCAGCAGTAGAGCTTTATTAGCGGGAGAAAGAGATACGCAGTATTTT,CASSRALLAGERDTQYF
TRBD1,TRBV5-4,TRBJ1-1,NA,TGTGCCAGCAGCCCAGGACAGGCAGGGAACACTGAAGCTTTCTTT,CASSPGQAGNTEAFF
TRBD1,TRBV7-2,TRBJ2-3,once,TGTGCCAGCAGCCCAGGACAGGGGACAGATACGCAGTATTTT,CASSPGQGTDTQYF
NA,TRBV9,TRBJ2-3,NA,TGTGCCAGCAGCGCAGCTAACGGGATCACAGATACGCAGTATTTT,CASSAANGITDTQYF
TRBD2,TRBV10-3,TRBJ2-7,NA,TGTGCCATCAGTGTCGGGGGGTACGAGCAGTACTTC,CAISVGGYEQYF
TRBD1,TRBV13,TRBJ1-1,NA,TGTGCCAGCAGCCCACAGGGGGATGAAGCTTTCTTT,CASSPQGDEAFF
TRBD1,TRBV5-6,TRBJ2-7,NA,TGTGCCAGCAGCTCTGGCCCGACAGGGGCCTACGAGCAGTACTTC,CASSSGPTGAYEQYF
NA,TRBV7-2,TRBJ1-4,NA,TGTGCCAGCAGCCGCGCAACTAATGAAAAACTGTTTTTT,CASSRATNEKLFF
NA,TRBV2,TRBJ1-5,NA,TGTGCCAGCAGCGTAGGGGACAATCAGCCCCAGCATTTT,CASSVGDNQPQHF
NA,TRBV7-2,TRBJ1-1,NA,TGTGCCAGCAGCTTAGCGGAGGGGTGGGCTGAAGCTTTCTTT,CASSLAEGWAEAFF
TRBD2,TRBV6-5,TRBJ2-5,NA,TGTGCCAGCAGTTACGAGACTAGCGACCAAGAGACCCAGTACTTC,CASSYETSDQETQYF
NA,TRBV27,TRBJ1-5,NA,TGTGCCAGCAGTCCTCTCGGTCAGCCCCAGCATTTT,CASSPLGQPQHF
TRBD2,TRBV19,TRBJ2-1,NA,TGTGCCAGTAGTGCGGGACTAGCGGGAGCTCATGAGCAGTTCTTC,CASSAGLAGAHEQFF
TRBD2,TRBV6-5,TRBJ2-5,few,TGTGCCAGCAAAAAGGGGACTAGCGGGAGAAAGACCCAGTACTTC,CASKKGTSGRKTQYF
NA,TRBV6-1,TRBJ2-1,NA,TGTGCCAGCAGTATAGACAGAGCCTACAATGAGCAGTTCTTC,CASSIDRAYNEQFF
NA,TRBV27,TRBJ2-7,NA,TGTGCCAGCAGTTTATTGATCGGGTACGAGCAGTACTTC,CASSLLIGYEQYF